A selection of T cell receptor beta chains follows, all from one sample in a study of T cell responses to AZD1222 COVID-19 vaccine. Using immunoSEQ multiplex PCR, the repertoire was profiled, and TCRdb retains in-frame clones only, with some absent. In the table there are roughly 100,000 clones, roughly 80% of which are singletons. The material sequenced was peripheral blood, taken 28 days after the second AZD1222 dose. The receptors were sampled from an adult who received the AZD1222 COVID-19 vaccine. Each CDR3 is given with its conserved first and last residue. D genes are given only for firm matches. Clone size is given for some rows only: seen once, a few or many times, or a class if the clone is expanded.

CDR3	DNA	J	D	size	V
CASSYRLSSYEQYF	TGTGCCAGTAGTTACAGGTTGAGCTCCTACGAGCAGTACTTC	TRBJ2-7	NA	NA	TRBV19
CASSLDVSRRGEQYF	TGCGCCAGCAGCCTCGATGTGAGTAGGCGGGGCGAGCAGTACTTC	TRBJ2-7	NA	NA	TRBV4-1
CASSLAPGVGNEQFF	TGTGCCAGCAGCTTGGCCCCGGGAGTAGGTAATGAGCAGTTCTTC	TRBJ2-1	NA	NA	TRBV5-4
CASLGGTGTDTQYF	TGTGCCAGCTTAGGGGGCACGGGCACAGATACGCAGTATTTT	TRBJ2-3	TRBD1	NA	TRBV18
CAWSVRAGNTIYF	TGTGCCTGGAGTGTACGGGCTGGAAACACCATATATTTT	TRBJ1-3	NA	NA	TRBV30
CASSLVRGAGVAYEQYF	TGCGCCAGCAGCTTGGTCAGGGGGGCAGGAGTAGCCTACGAGCAGTACTTC	TRBJ2-7	NA	NA	TRBV5-1
CAISAQQGGNTEAFF	TGTGCCATCAGTGCCCAACAGGGCGGGAACACTGAAGCTTTCTTT	TRBJ1-1	NA	NA	TRBV10-3
CASSQAGVEGDTEAFF	TGTGCCAGCAGCCAAGCGGGGGTCGAGGGGGACACTGAAGCTTTCTTT	TRBJ1-1	NA	NA	TRBV4-2
CASSLTGTTNPYEQYF	TGTGCCAGCAGTCTGACCGGGACGACGAATCCCTACGAGCAGTACTTC	TRBJ2-7	NA	NA	TRBV9
CASSLAVPPDTQYF	TGTGCCAGCAGCCTAGCGGTTCCCCCAGATACGCAGTATTTT	TRBJ2-3	NA	NA	TRBV3-1/TRBV3-2
CASSSTGQGNQPQHF	TGTGCCAGCAGCTCAACCGGACAGGGCAATCAGCCCCAGCATTTT	TRBJ1-5	TRBD1	NA	TRBV7-9
CASSLFGTGLIDEQFF	TGTGCCAGCAGCTTATTCGGGACAGGGTTGATCGATGAGCAGTTCTTC	TRBJ2-1	TRBD1	NA	TRBV11-3
CASSLARVFQETQYF	TGTGCCAGCAGCTTGGCTCGGGTATTTCAAGAGACCCAGTACTTC	TRBJ2-5	NA	NA	TRBV5-5
CASSLGGWWEGLNEQFF	TGTGCCAGCAGCTTAGGTGGTTGGTGGGAGGGACTCAATGAGCAGTTCTTC	TRBJ2-1	TRBD2	NA	TRBV7-9
CSAIREGYTF	TGCAGTGCTATTAGGGAAGGCTACACCTTC	TRBJ1-2	NA	few	TRBV20-1
CASSLDARSYEQYF	TGTGCCAGCAGCTTAGACGCTCGCTCCTACGAGCAGTACTTC	TRBJ2-7	NA	NA	TRBV11-2
CASSLADSYEQYF	TGTGCCAGCAGCTTAGCTGACAGCTACGAGCAGTACTTC	TRBJ2-7	NA	NA	TRBV7-2
CASRIGQGARQPQHF	TGCGCCAGCAGAATAGGACAGGGGGCGAGGCAGCCCCAGCATTTT	TRBJ1-5	TRBD1	NA	TRBV10-2
CASSQGAQGSGAFF	TGTGCCAGCAGCCAAGGCGCTCAGGGGTCCGGAGCTTTCTTT	TRBJ1-1	NA	NA	TRBV14
CASSLGGWSISPLHF	TGTGCCAGCAGTTTAGGAGGGTGGAGTATTTCACCCCTCCACTTT	TRBJ1-6	NA	NA	TRBV27
CASRSAGPGEGRYGYTF	TGTGCCAGCAGATCCGCAGGCCCAGGGGAAGGGAGATACGGCTACACCTTC	TRBJ1-2	NA	NA	TRBV9
CASSIAGGPYEQYF	TGTGCCAGTAGTATCGCGGGGGGCCCCTACGAGCAGTACTTC	TRBJ2-7	TRBD2	NA	TRBV19
CASSRGTGPYEQYF	TGTGCCAGCAGCCGGGGGACAGGCCCCTACGAGCAGTACTTC	TRBJ2-7	TRBD1	once	TRBV3-1/TRBV3-2
CAIRPSVAGGYNEQFF	TGTGCCATCAGGCCGAGCGTAGCGGGGGGCTACAATGAGCAGTTCTTC	TRBJ2-1	TRBD2	once	TRBV10-3
CASKAGNEQFF	TGTGCCAGCAAGGCTGGGAATGAGCAGTTCTTC	TRBJ2-1	NA	NA	TRBV2
CASSVAGFSYEQYF	TGTGCCAGCAGCGTAGCAGGATTTTCCTACGAGCAGTACTTC	TRBJ2-7	NA	NA	TRBV9
CASSQDRTGGLTDTQYF	TGCGCCAGCAGCCAAGATCGAACGGGGGGGCTCACAGATACGCAGTATTTT	TRBJ2-3	TRBD2	NA	TRBV4-1
CASSPQGQTEAFF	TGTGCCAGCAGCCCCCAGGGACAGACTGAAGCTTTCTTT	TRBJ1-1	TRBD1	NA	TRBV7-9